This T cell receptor (beta chain) was captured in a study of T cells in Graves' hyperthyroidism and ophthalmopathy. Notes on the study in general: Blood also carried most thyroid clonotypes expanded above 0.001.

The diagnoses drew upon clinical symptoms, serum thyroxine and TRAb, thyroid ultrasound and orbital computed tomography. This clonotype came up a few times. Antigen specificity is unknown. The ends lost 7 bases at V and 6 bases at J; junction bases unmatched: 6. The CDR3 covers 15 residues. CDR1 and CDR2 (germline): MNHNS, SASEGT. Amplification yielded TCR beta CDR3 regions, with RNA transcripts as the source. The TCR CDR3 first-round RT-PCR relied on the HTBI primer set. MiXCR, run by TCRdb on the multiplex PCR reads, gives a single entry per CDR3 protein. The sample has 450,000 to 700,000 distinct CDR3 sequences, about half seen once.

The source of this sequence is an adult woman with Graves' disease, either hyperthyroidism or ophthalmopathy (not recorded which). Input material: peripheral blood or thyroid tissue (not recorded which). V gene TRBV6-1 combines with J gene TRBJ2-2; 12 nucleotides agree with TRBD2. CDR3 coding DNA: TGTGCCAGCACCCGACTAGCGGGAGTCCCCGGGGAGCTGTTTTTT. Residues: CASTRLAGVPGELFF.